These 5 T cell receptor beta chains were all obtained from the same sample, sequenced in a study of T cell responses to AZD1222 COVID-19 vaccine. Generated by immunoSEQ multiplex PCR, the TCRdb table keeps only in-frame clones and is missing some. The sample shows about 160,000 clones, around 94% of them seen only once. Here the sequenced sample was peripheral blood, taken on day 0 of AZD1222 vaccination. Receptors were obtained from an adult in good health.

The gene calls are TRBV18 and TRBJ1-2; no clear D gene. Germline assignment: CDR1 KGHSH and CDR2 LQKENI. V was cut by 6 bases and J by 6 bases, with 11 bases left in between. This CDR3 comprises 12 residues. For the CDR3, the DNA is TGTGCCAGCTCGCCCTTCACGGATGGCTACACCTTC. Residues: CASSPFTDGYTF.

The chain couples TRBV6-5 to TRBJ1-1; TRBD1 matches at 7 bases. V lost 2 bases to trimming and J lost 10 bases; unmatched junction nucleotides: 13. The germline gives CDR1 MNHEY, CDR2 SVGAGI. The CDR3 has 15 residues. CDR3 DNA: TGTGCCAGCAGTTACCTGACAGGGATGATTGATGCAGCTTTCTTT. Amino acids: CASSYLTGMIDAAFF.

The V gene is TRBV5-4, the J gene TRBJ2-5; 9 positions agree with TRBD1. The trim removed 4 bases at V and 1 base at J, leaving 8 bases unmatched. Germline V CDR1 and CDR2: SGHNT, YYREEE (reference sequence). This CDR3 has 16 amino acids. The chain's CDR3 is CASSRPGQGVQETQYF. CDR3 nucleotide sequence: TGTGCCAGCAGCCGACCGGGACAGGGAGTCCAAGAGACCCAGTACTTC.

The rearrangement joins TRBV5-1 to TRBJ2-7; D ambiguous. Trimming took off 2 bases at V and 3 bases at J, with 9 bases between the two ends. The germline CDR1 and CDR2 sequences are SGHRS and YFSETQ. The CDR3 covers 13 residues. The CDR3 DNA reads TGCGCCAGCAGCTTCGGACCGAACTACGAGCAGTACGTC. Amino acids: CASSFGPNYEQYV.

This chain uses TRBV19 with TRBJ1-1; weak D call: TRBD1 (5 bases). The V end was cut by 9 bases, the J end by 10 bases, with 21 bases between. Germline V gene data show CDR1 as LNHDA and CDR2 as SQIVND (reference sequence). The length of the CDR3 is 13 residues. DNA for the CDR3: TGTGCCAGCGCTTGGGGGACGAGTCTGGGAGCTTTCTTT. Its translation is CASAWGTSLGAFF.